This entry concerns a single T cell receptor (beta chain). The data were produced by immunoSEQ multiplex PCR, yet TCRdb's version contains in-frame clones alone and is incomplete. The sample yields about 64,000 clones, almost 85% seen once. The CDR3 is 15 residues long. Germline trimming cut 1 base from V and 4 bases from J; bases unmatched to any gene: 1. Germline V gene lookup returns CDR1 SNHLY and CDR2 FYNNEI. The entry originates in a study of OX40 agonist ivuxolimab in advanced cancers. This sequence joins TRBV2 and TRBJ1-6, with 7 bases lining up with TRBD1. Material: CD4+ or CD8+ T cells sorted from blood, obtained in a trial of the OX40 agonist ivuxolimab. The receptor was derived from an adult with an advanced solid tumor such as melanoma, head and neck, liver or kidney cancer. The CDR3, as DNA: TGTGCCAGCAGTGAAGACAGGGGATATAATTCACCCCTCCACTTT. Residues: CASSEDRGYNSPLHF.